This T cell receptor beta chain came from a study of cytomegalovirus exposure and HLA in healthy donors. Study-level results: In vitro work confirmed that three CMV-associated chains recognize CMV antigens. Some TCR beta chains (approximately 180 of them) were listed as cytomegalovirus-associated. The study found most TCR sequences rare, yet found some public TCRs in many donors.

Trimming shortened V by 4 bases and J by 5 bases, and 17 bases separated the two germline ends. CDR3 length: 15 residues. Germline loops: CDR1 SNHLY, CDR2 FYNNEI. Separation from the roughly 670-subject first cohort characterized the roughly 120-subject validation cohort, to which the donors belonged. About this clone: Antigen unknown.

Repertoires were generated with immunoSEQ multiplex PCR, while TCRdb's copy carries only in-frame clones and drops some. In the table there are about 360,000 clones, about nine tenths of which are singletons. The origin of this receptor is a woman between 18 and 29 years old in good health and CMV-seronegative. The sequenced sample was PBMCs. The rearrangement joins TRBV2 to TRBJ2-5; tentative D call: TRBD2 (6 bases). CDR3: CASSVSGLTGETQYF. Here the CDR3 DNA reads TGTGCCAGCAGTGTGTCGGGACTCACGGGGGAGACCCAGTACTTC.